Listed here are 28 T cell receptor beta chains from one sample, sequenced in a study of radiation and T cells in renal cell carcinoma. Clones were sequenced by immunoSEQ multiplex PCR, and TCRdb holds only the in-frame ones, with some missing. The sample includes 120,000 or so clones, 85% to 90% seen only once; the top ten take almost 6%. Time point noted: blood 2 weeks post-SBRT. Treatment meaning: 15 Gy SBRT to primary tumor, nephrectomy 4 weeks later. The material was blood, obtained from a patient whose treatment included radiotherapy and nephrectomy. The source of these receptors is a woman between 70 and 85 years old with renal cell carcinoma.

This sequence joins TRBV6-6 and TRBJ1-1; no clear D. Germline CDR1 and CDR2: MNHNY and SVGAGI (reference sequence). Trimming took off 2 bases at V and 5 bases at J, with 9 bases between the two ends. The CDR3 has 13 amino acids. The DNA for the CDR3 is TGTGCCAGCAGTTACAGGAGGAGTACTGAAGCTTTCTTT. This gives the protein CASSYRRSTEAFF.

This rearrangement joins TRBV6-5 to TRBJ2-3, with 7 positions matching TRBD2. This CDR3 is 14 amino acids long. The ends lost 6 bases at V and 9 bases at J; junction bases unmatched: 12. Germline CDR1 MNHEY, CDR2 SVGAGI. The CDR3 loop is CASSRSGAAGTQYF. The CDR3, as DNA: TGTGCCAGCAGCCGCAGCGGGGCCGCAGGCACGCAGTATTTT.

The chain combines TRBV6-1 with TRBJ1-1; the match to TRBD1 covers 9 bases. The germline V gene encodes CDR1 MNHNS and CDR2 SASEGT. The CDR3 runs to 13 residues. J gave up 4 bases and V 6 bases, and 3 bases lay outside the gene matches. The CDR3 reads CASRPTGGTEAFF. CDR3 coding DNA: TGTGCCAGCAGGCCGACAGGGGGCACTGAAGCTTTCTTT.

In this sample, this clone turned up once. This sequence joins TRBV6-1 and TRBJ1-4, with a weak D call TRBD1 (6 bases). Trimming removed 4 bases from V and 0 bases from J, with 9 bases in between. This CDR3 region has 15 residues. The germline V gene encodes CDR1 MNHNS and CDR2 SASEGT. CDR3 DNA sequence: TGTGCCAGCAGTGCCCGACAGGCAACTAATGAAAAACTGTTTTTT. This translates into CASSARQATNEKLFF.

The chain couples TRBV2 to TRBJ1-6; D is uncertain. This CDR3 contains 15 residues. Trimming shortened V by 7 bases and J by 7 bases, and 17 bases separated the two germline ends. Germline V lookup: CDR1 SNHLY, CDR2 FYNNEI. CDR3 in DNA: TGTGCCAGCAATTATGACACCGAAAGGAATTCACCCCTCCACTTT. Amino acid sequence: CASNYDTERNSPLHF.

DNA of the CDR3: TGTGCCAGTAGATCCGGGACAGGGGGGCGCGAGCAGTACTTC. Translating gives CASRSGTGGREQYF. The chain couples TRBV19 to TRBJ2-7; the match to TRBD1 covers 11 bases. With 6 bases clipped from V and 6 bases from J, the junction kept 7 bases outside the gene matches. Germline CDR1 LNHDA, CDR2 SQIVND (reference sequence). The CDR3 is 14 residues long.

This chain joins TRBV19 and TRBJ1-2; the D gene is possibly TRBD1 (5 bases). CDR1 LNHDA and CDR2 SQIVND come from the germline V gene (reference sequence). The germline V and J ends were trimmed by 7 bases and 8 bases, with 14 bases remaining between them. This CDR3 region has 12 residues. CDR3 loop: CASTQGTEGYTF. The CDR3 region has the DNA TGTGCCAGTACCCAGGGTACGGAAGGCTACACCTTC.

CDR3 nucleotide sequence: TGTGCCAGCAGTGCAGAAGCGGGGAGCTACTACAATGAGCAGTTCTTC. It codes for CASSAEAGSYYNEQFF. J is TRBJ2-1 and V is TRBV6-4, with TRBD2 matching 7 bases. The V and J ends lost 4 bases and 3 bases, in that order; junction bases with no gene match: 9. This CDR3 is 16 amino acids long. Germline V gene lookup returns CDR1 MRHNA and CDR2 SNTAGT.

The chain links TRBV6-1 to TRBJ2-5; 9 nucleotides align to TRBD1. Germline assignment: CDR1 MNHNS and CDR2 SASEGT. V dropped 8 bases and J dropped 4; count of bases not matched to a gene: 5. The CDR3 is made up of 13 amino acids. CDR3 DNA: TGTGCCAGCCGACAGGGGGTAGGAGAGACCCAGTACTTC. Its translation is CASRQGVGETQYF.

This sequence joins TRBV7-8 and TRBJ2-2; D is possibly TRBD2 (6 bases). In germline, CDR1 is SGHVS, CDR2 FQNEAQ. This CDR3 spans 15 amino acids. V was shortened by 5 bases and J by 3 bases, with 13 bases between the two germline ends. The CDR3 DNA reads as TGTGCCAGCAGCCCAGCGGAGCGGGACACCGGGGAGCTGTTTTTT. Translation gives CASSPAERDTGELFF.

The chain has TRBV29-1 and TRBJ1-3; D unclear. The CDR3 totals 15 residues. Trimming took off 0 bases at V and 4 bases at J, with 13 bases between the two ends. Germline assignment: CDR1 SQVTM and CDR2 ANQGSEA. In DNA form, the CDR3 reads TGCAGCGTTGAAGATCTCGCAGGAGCGGGAAACACCATATATTTT. Protein: CSVEDLAGAGNTIYF.

This rearrangement joins TRBV7-3 to TRBJ2-3; possible D gene TRBD1, 6 bases. Germline-derived CDR1 and CDR2 are SGHTA and FQGTGA. This CDR3 has 14 amino acids. Trimming shortened V by 5 bases and J by 2 bases, and 11 bases separated the two germline ends. In nucleotides, the CDR3 is TGTGCCAGCAGCCCGGGACAATCCACAGATACGCAGTATTTT. Amino acids: CASSPGQSTDTQYF.

This chain uses TRBV2 with TRBJ1-6; possibly TRBD1 for D (6 bases). Looked up from germline, CDR1 is SNHLY and CDR2 is FYNNEI. This CDR3 region has 15 residues. V dropped 4 bases and J dropped 10 bases, with 17 bases sitting between them. The CDR3 sequence is CASSASGAERSPLHF. CDR3 in DNA: TGTGCCAGCAGTGCGTCGGGGGCGGAGCGGTCACCCCTCCACTTT.

The rearrangement joins TRBV4-1 to TRBJ1-2; D gene uncertain. Trimming stripped 0 bases from V and 1 base from J, with 9 bases between. Germline values: CDR1 MGHRA, CDR2 YSYEKL. The CDR3 extends over 15 amino acids. CDR3 in DNA: TGCGCCAGCAGCCAAGACGGACTGAATAACTATGGCTACACCTTC. Amino acid sequence: CASSQDGLNNYGYTF.

DNA of the CDR3: TGTGCCAGCAGCCAAGGGCTCGCCAGCTCCTACAATGAGCAGTTCTTC. Translating it yields CASSQGLASSYNEQFF. The chain links TRBV14 to TRBJ2-1; D uncertain. Trimming took off 1 base at V and 0 bases at J, with 10 bases between the two ends. Germline CDR1 SGHDN, CDR2 FVKESK. This CDR3 is 16 amino acids long.

The chain is built from TRBV9 and TRBJ2-3, with 11 bases lining up with TRBD2. The germline gives CDR1 SGDLS, CDR2 YYNGEE. The V segment lost 0 bases and the J segment 4 bases; nucleotides outside the gene matches: 7. CDR3 size: 17 residues. In DNA form, the CDR3 reads TGTGCCAGCAGCGTAGAGGCCCTAGCGGGGGGTTCAGATACGCAGTATTTT. It translates to CASSVEALAGGSDTQYF.

The J gene is TRBJ1-2, the V gene TRBV7-2; 7 nucleotides line up with TRBD1. Trimming removed 5 bases from V and 6 bases from J; junction bases left unmatched: 9. Germline V gene data show CDR1 as SGHTA and CDR2 as FQGNSA. The CDR3 is 14 amino acids. CDR3 sequence: CASSAGTEPDGYTF. The CDR3 nucleotides are TGTGCCAGCAGCGCCGGGACAGAACCTGATGGCTACACCTTC.

The genes are TRBV20-1 and TRBJ2-3; unclear D gene. The germline gives CDR1 DFQATT, CDR2 SNEGSKA (reference sequence). There are 9 residues in the CDR3. The V and J ends lost 4 bases and 7 bases respectively, with 3 bases between them. The CDR3 reads CSAINTQYF. CDR3 in DNA: TGCAGTGCTATTAATACGCAGTATTTT.

V and J are TRBV14 and TRBJ1-1; D possibly corresponds to TRBD1 (5 bases). Trimming cost V 1 base and J 3 bases, with 6 bases left between them. This CDR3 is built from 13 residues. CDR1 is SGHDN and CDR2 is FVKESK in the germline V gene. CDR3 DNA sequence: TGTGCCAGCAGCCAAGGGGGCTACACTGAAGCTTTCTTT. Translated, it gives CASSQGGYTEAFF. Full variable domain (remainder filled in from reference TRBV14 and TRBJ1-1): EAGVTQFPSHSVIEKGQTVTLRCDPISGHDNLYWYRRVMGKEIKFLLHFVKESKQDESGMPNNRFLAERTGGTYSTLKVQPAELEDSGVYFCASSQGGYTEAFFGQGTRLTVV.

The J gene is TRBJ2-5, the V gene TRBV10-3, with TRBD2 matching over 7 bases. Germline V gene lookup returns CDR1 ENHRY and CDR2 SYGVKD. Trimming took 2 bases from V and 5 from J; bases not matched to a gene: 5. There are 14 residues in the CDR3. CDR3 in DNA: TGTGCCATCAGTGAGCGGGGGGTTCTCGAGACCCAGTACTTC. Translating gives CAISERGVLETQYF.

This rearrangement joins TRBV5-6 to TRBJ2-3; 9 bases map to TRBD2. From germline, CDR1 is SGHDT and CDR2 YYEEEE. V was clipped by 0 bases and J by 0 bases; unmatched bases: 5. The CDR3 is 17 amino acids. The CDR3 is CASSLGLAVTSTDTQYF. CDR3 in DNA: TGTGCCAGCAGCTTGGGACTAGCGGTGACTAGCACAGATACGCAGTATTTT.

The J gene is TRBJ2-3, the V gene TRBV28; 7 bases fit TRBD2. Germline CDR1 and CDR2: MDHEN and SYDVKM. The CDR3 sequence is 12 residues long. After removal of 3 bases from V and 13 bases from J, the junction contained 7 bases not matched to a gene. This chain's CDR3 is CASSFEERGEYF. The CDR3 nucleotides are TGTGCCAGCAGTTTCGAGGAGCGGGGCGAGTATTTT.

The chain uses TRBV19 and TRBJ1-5, with 8 bases lining up with TRBD1. Germline V gene sequence: CDR1 LNHDA, CDR2 SQIVND (reference sequence). The CDR3 totals 14 residues. The V segment lost 5 bases and the J segment 0 bases; nucleotides outside the gene matches: 0. The CDR3 sequence: CASSGQGSNQPQHF. For the CDR3, the DNA is TGTGCCAGTAGTGGACAGGGTAGCAATCAGCCCCAGCATTTT.

This chain connects TRBV4-3 to TRBJ2-1; 11 bases map to TRBD2. This CDR3 is 16 amino acids long. Germline V CDR1 and CDR2: LGHNA, YSLEER. Unmatched junction bases numbered 6, after V lost 4 bases and J lost 4 bases. In DNA, the CDR3 is TGCGCCAGCAGCCCAACCCCTAGCGGGGGGTACAATGAGCAGTTCTTC. This codes for CASSPTPSGGYNEQFF.

The V and J genes are TRBV7-8 and TRBJ2-1; D is perhaps TRBD2 (6 bases). Trimming stripped 1 base from V and 9 bases from J, with 10 bases between. This CDR3 has 13 amino acids. In germline, CDR1 is SGHVS, CDR2 FQNEAQ. In nucleotides, the CDR3 is TGTGCCAGCAGCTTAGTGTCCGGGGGTGAGCAGTTCTTC. The encoded protein is CASSLVSGGEQFF.

The V gene is TRBV9, the J gene TRBJ1-6; TRBD1 aligns across 8 bases. This CDR3 contains 15 residues. V gave up 0 bases and J gave up 8 bases; unmatched junction bases: 4. Germline lookup yields CDR1 SGDLS and CDR2 YYNGEE. In DNA, the CDR3 is TGTGCCAGCAGCGTAGAGACCAGGGGGCATTCACCCCTCCACTTT. Protein sequence: CASSVETRGHSPLHF.

The chain is built from TRBV19 and TRBJ1-1; D remains ambiguous. There are 12 residues in the CDR3. CDR1 is LNHDA and CDR2 is SQIVND in the germline V gene (reference sequence). Trimming left V 4 bases short and J 6 bases short, with 9 bases between. CDR3 sequence (DNA): TGTGCCAGTAGTAATTACGGGGCTGAAGCTTTCTTT. Translated: CASSNYGAEAFF.

The genes are TRBV13 and TRBJ2-5, with a weak D call TRBD1 (5 bases). Per the germline V gene, CDR1 is PRHDT and CDR2 is FYEKMQ (reference sequence). The V gene lost 5 bases and the J gene lost 5 bases, with 15 bases spanning the gap. The CDR3 has 14 amino acids. CDR3 residues: CASSGASKGETQYF. In DNA form, the CDR3 reads TGTGCCAGCAGCGGGGCTAGTAAGGGGGAGACCCAGTACTTC.